Each of the 7 T cell receptor beta chains below was sequenced from the same sample in a study of spatial heterogeneity in lung cancer. Study results and limitations: Tumors with more nonsynonymous mutations had more expanded intratumoral alpha and beta TCRs.

The antigens these receptors bind are not known. Time point given: sample taken at primary tumor resection. TCRdb called the 5' RACE reads again in MiXCR, with one record for every CDR3 protein. The sample holds several thousand distinct CDR3 sequences, roughly 13% seen once. Specimen: lung tumor tissue, collected at surgery. The receptor set was obtained from a female donor with early-stage non-small cell lung cancer.

This clonotype was detected many times. The chain carries TRBV5-5 and TRBJ2-5; 8 nucleotides align to TRBD1. V dropped 2 bases and J dropped 7; count of bases not matched to a gene: 10. The CDR3 spans 15 residues. In germline, CDR1 is SGHKS, CDR2 YYEKEE (reference sequence). This CDR3 reads CASSLAQGQGWTQYF. Here the CDR3 DNA reads TGTGCCAGCAGCTTAGCTCAAGGACAGGGCTGGACCCAGTACTTC.

This clonotype is medium-sized in the sample. J is TRBJ1-1 and V is TRBV18, with D unresolved. Trimming stripped 4 bases from V and 1 base from J, with 4 bases between. There are 12 residues in the CDR3. The V gene's germline CDR1 is KGHSH and CDR2 LQKENI. CDR3 protein: CASSRENTEAFF. The DNA of the CDR3 is TGTGCCAGCTCACGCGAGAACACTGAAGCTTTCTTT.

This clonotype was detected many times. Germline and junction disagree at one end, which may indicate a read error. This rearrangement joins TRBV5-1 to TRBJ1-4; 8 nucleotides line up with TRBD1. The CDR3 totals 14 residues. Per the germline V gene, CDR1 is SGHRS and CDR2 is YFSETQ. The CDR3 bases are TGCGCCAGCAGCCCCGGACAGGGAGCCAGACCAAGAACTTTT. It codes for CASSPGQGARPRTF.

This clonotype was picked up many times. CDR3 region: CASSLSPGGGHQETQYF. The CDR3 region has the DNA TGTGCCAGCAGCTTGAGCCCCGGCGGGGGCCACCAAGAGACCCAGTACTTC. The chain is built from TRBV7-8 and TRBJ2-5; tentative D call: TRBD2 (7 bases). The CDR3 covers 17 residues. CDR1 and CDR2 (germline): SGHVS, FQNEAQ. Between the trimmed V and J ends, which lost 3 bases and 0 bases, there was a span of 17 bases.

This clonotype is termed medium-sized. The rearrangement joins TRBV7-2 to TRBJ2-3; D is uncertain. CDR1 is SGHTA, CDR2 FQGNSA, per germline. The CDR3 spans 14 residues. Trimming took 5 bases from V and 2 from J, leaving 11 bases between them. The CDR3 loop reads CASSPDRYTDTQYF. The CDR3 bases are TGTGCCAGCAGCCCAGACCGCTACACAGATACGCAGTATTTT.

The sample holds one count of this clonotype. The chain couples TRBV4-1 to TRBJ2-4; tentative D call: TRBD2 (5 bases). The germline V and J ends were trimmed by 1 base and 0 bases, with 10 bases remaining between them. This CDR3 spans 16 amino acids. The germline V gene encodes CDR1 MGHRA and CDR2 YSYEKL. CDR3 loop: CASSQVYGLAKNIQYF. Here the CDR3 DNA reads TGCGCCAGCAGCCAAGTCTATGGACTAGCCAAAAACATTCAGTACTTC.

By share of the sample, this clonotype is medium-sized. V usage is TRBV9 and J usage is TRBJ2-2; D tentatively reads TRBD1 or TRBD2 (5 bases each). CDR1 is SGDLS and CDR2 is YYNGEE in the germline V gene. The CDR3 sequence is 13 residues long. V was clipped by 3 bases and J by 6 bases, with 9 bases between them. The CDR3 reads CASSGDGAGELFF. CDR3 sequence (DNA): TGTGCCAGCAGCGGGGACGGGGCCGGGGAGCTGTTTTTT.